Listed below are T cell receptor beta chains from one sample, sequenced in a study of tumor and adjacent non-tumor tissue in lung cancer. Using its own MiXCR run on the multiplex PCR reads, TCRdb lists one record per CDR3 protein. The table has some 97,000 distinct CDR3 sequences, about 62% seen once; the top ten hold about 19%. Source material: distant non-tumor lung tissue. Receptors originate from a man aged 25-45 years with non-small cell lung cancer. The CDR3 runs from the conserved cysteine through the conserved F or W.

cdr3_aa v_call
CDSYEGGLSDTQYF TRBV5-1
CANSLGQQETQYF TRBV11-2
CVSSFIVDIEAFF TRBV11-2
CASSFRGSGGTSTDTQYF TRBV5-6
CIVEDGMGAFF TRBV29-1
CSATRVDQEIQYF TRBV20-1
CASFDGTRLQETRYF TRBV5-1
CASSPGYQETQYF TRBV18
CASSLPGTDGYTF TRBV5-4
CSVDRDRAGNEQFF TRBV29-1
CAISHVGQGPPLDTQYF TRBV4-1
CVSSGQGENLYEQFF TRBV6-2/TRBV6-3
CSSRDMNSYNEQFF TRBV20-1
CSVIDSHGKLFF TRBV29-1
CSALMGRLLKTQYF TRBV20-1
CASRQGGTGDTQYF TRBV6-2/TRBV6-3
CASSPRGEAFF TRBV6-2/TRBV6-3
CASSERGGKLFF TRBV6-1
CASSPPGLAGAGTGMQYF TRBV5-4
CSSSLDRGEEKLFF TRBV11-2
CSVPIGRLLKTQNF TRBV20-1
CASSPGTSVNTQYF TRBV12-3/TRBV12-4
CAISESIGFSGELFF TRBV10-3
CASSQDATGGGYTQYF TRBV4-3
CASRSGTWEAQPQHF TRBV6-5
CASSLGTLGDNEQFF TRBV7-3
CASSPDRDTGDLFF TRBV25-1
CPSRFPGLASVF TRBV11-1
CASSSMGGNEKLFF TRBV28
CSARDRPGTDNEQFF TRBV20-1
CASSHRRGIEQYF TRBV4-3
CASSPAGADEQYF TRBV12-3/TRBV12-4
CATSASQWGAEAFF TRBV24-1
CSSSFTGVEQYF TRBV11-2
CASSYSAGQGYLCSYNEQFF TRBV6-2/TRBV6-3
CASSYSRNSNNEQFF TRBV6-5
CASCARQGTPHNEQFF TRBV11-3
CSVVRASDYGYTF TRBV29-1
CYARDLGADYNEQFF TRBV20-1
CANNRGFSYEQYF TRBV6-5
CASSLGLTGYGYTF TRBV11-2
CASGPHLAGALTVSYEQYF TRBV4-1
CTIRLAGGRTGELFF TRBV29-1
CASSLDREDTHYF TRBV11-2
CSAGGQGWYDQYF TRBV20-1
CASDSGLAGGTDTQYF TRBV11-2
CSATVLAYYNEQFF TRBV20-1